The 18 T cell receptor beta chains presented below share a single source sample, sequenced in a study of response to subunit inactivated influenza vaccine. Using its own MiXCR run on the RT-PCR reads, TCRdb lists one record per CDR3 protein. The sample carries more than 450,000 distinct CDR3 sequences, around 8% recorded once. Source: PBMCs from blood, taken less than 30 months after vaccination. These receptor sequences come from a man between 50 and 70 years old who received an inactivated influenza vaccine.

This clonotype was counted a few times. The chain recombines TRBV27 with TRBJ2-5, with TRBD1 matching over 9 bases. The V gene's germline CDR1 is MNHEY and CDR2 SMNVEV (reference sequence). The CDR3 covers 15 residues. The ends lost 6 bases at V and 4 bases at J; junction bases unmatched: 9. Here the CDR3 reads CASSPGTGWAETQYF. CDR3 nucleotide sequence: TGTGCCAGCAGCCCCGGGACAGGGTGGGCAGAGACCCAGTACTTC.

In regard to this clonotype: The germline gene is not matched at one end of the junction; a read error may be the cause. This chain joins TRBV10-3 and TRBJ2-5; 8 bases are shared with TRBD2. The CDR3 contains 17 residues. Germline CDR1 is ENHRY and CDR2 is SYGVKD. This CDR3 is CAIKGGASGRIQETQNF. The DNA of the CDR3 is TGTGCCATCAAAGGCGGGGCTAGCGGGCGCATCCAAGAGACCCAGAACTTC.

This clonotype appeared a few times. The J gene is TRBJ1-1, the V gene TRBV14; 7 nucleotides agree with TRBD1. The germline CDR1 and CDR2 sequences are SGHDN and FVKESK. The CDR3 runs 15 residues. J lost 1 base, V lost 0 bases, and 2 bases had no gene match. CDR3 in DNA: TGTGCCAGCAGCCAAGACAGGACAGGGAACACTGAAGCTTTCTTT. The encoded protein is CASSQDRTGNTEAFF.

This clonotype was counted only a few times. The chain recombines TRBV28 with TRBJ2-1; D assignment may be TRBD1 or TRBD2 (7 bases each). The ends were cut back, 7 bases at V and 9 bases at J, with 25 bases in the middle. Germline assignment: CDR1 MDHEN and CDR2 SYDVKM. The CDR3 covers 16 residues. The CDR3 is CASTGRGEGRVGEQFF. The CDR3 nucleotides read TGTGCCAGCACCGGCAGGGGGGAGGGCAGAGTGGGTGAGCAGTTCTTC.

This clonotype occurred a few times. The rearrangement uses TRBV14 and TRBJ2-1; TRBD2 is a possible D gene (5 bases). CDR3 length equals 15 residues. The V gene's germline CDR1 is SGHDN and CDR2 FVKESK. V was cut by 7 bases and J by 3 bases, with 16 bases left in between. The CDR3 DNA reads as TGTGCCAGCAACAACGCGGACTCAATCTACAATGAGCAGTTCTTC. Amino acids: CASNNADSIYNEQFF.

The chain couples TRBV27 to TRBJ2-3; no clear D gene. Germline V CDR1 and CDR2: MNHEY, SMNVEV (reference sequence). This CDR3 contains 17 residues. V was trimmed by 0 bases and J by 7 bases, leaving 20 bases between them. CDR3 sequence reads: CASSLSGRRNSRHTQYF. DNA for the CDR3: TGTGCCAGCAGTTTATCCGGACGCCGAAATAGTCGACATACGCAGTATTTT.

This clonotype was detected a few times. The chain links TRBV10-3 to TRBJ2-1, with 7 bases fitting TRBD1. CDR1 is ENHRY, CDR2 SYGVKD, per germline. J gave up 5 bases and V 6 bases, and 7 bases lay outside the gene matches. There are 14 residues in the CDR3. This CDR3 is CAIRVGQENNEQFF. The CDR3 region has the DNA TGTGCCATCAGGGTAGGACAGGAAAACAATGAGCAGTTCTTC.

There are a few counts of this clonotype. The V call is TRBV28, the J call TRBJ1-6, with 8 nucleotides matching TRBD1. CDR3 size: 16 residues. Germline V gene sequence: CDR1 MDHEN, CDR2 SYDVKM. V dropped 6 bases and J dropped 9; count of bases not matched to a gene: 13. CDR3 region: CASRFDRQGLLSPLHF. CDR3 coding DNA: TGTGCCAGCAGATTCGACCGACAGGGGTTGCTTTCACCCCTCCACTTT.

CDR3 sequence (DNA): TGTGCCAGCAGGGGGGAGTTGGACACCGGGGAGCTGTTTTTT. Translation: CASRGELDTGELFF. The rearrangement joins TRBV6-1 to TRBJ2-2; D may correspond to TRBD1 or TRBD2 (5 bases each). Germline values: CDR1 MNHNS, CDR2 SASEGT. The CDR3 is made up of 14 amino acids. V was shortened by 6 bases and J by 3 bases, with 11 bases between the two germline ends.

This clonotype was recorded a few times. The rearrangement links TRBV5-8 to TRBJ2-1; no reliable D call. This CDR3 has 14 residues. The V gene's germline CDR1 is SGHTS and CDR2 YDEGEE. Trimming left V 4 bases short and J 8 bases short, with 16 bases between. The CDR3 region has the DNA TGTGCCAGCAGCCGACGGCACCTTGGGCATGAGCAGTTCTTC. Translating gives CASSRRHLGHEQFF.

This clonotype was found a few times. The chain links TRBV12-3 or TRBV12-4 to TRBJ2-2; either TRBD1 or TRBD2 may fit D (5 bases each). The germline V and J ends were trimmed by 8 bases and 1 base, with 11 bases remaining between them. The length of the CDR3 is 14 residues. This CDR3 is CASLGTLNTGELFF. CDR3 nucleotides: TGTGCCAGCCTCGGGACCTTGAACACCGGGGAGCTGTTTTTT.

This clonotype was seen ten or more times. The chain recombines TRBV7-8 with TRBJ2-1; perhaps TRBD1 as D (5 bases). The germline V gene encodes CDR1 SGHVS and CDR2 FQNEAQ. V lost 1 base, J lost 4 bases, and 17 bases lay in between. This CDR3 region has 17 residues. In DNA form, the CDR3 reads TGTGCCAGCAGCTTAGAAGGTGTCTCAACAGGATACAATGAGCAGTTCTTC. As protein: CASSLEGVSTGYNEQFF. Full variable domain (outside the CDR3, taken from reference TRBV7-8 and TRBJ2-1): GAGVSQSPRYKVAKRGQDVALRCDPISGHVSLFWYQQALGQGPEFLTYFQNEAQLDKSGLPSDRFFAERPEGSVSTLKIQRTQQEDSAVYLCASSLEGVSTGYNEQFFGPGTRLTVL.

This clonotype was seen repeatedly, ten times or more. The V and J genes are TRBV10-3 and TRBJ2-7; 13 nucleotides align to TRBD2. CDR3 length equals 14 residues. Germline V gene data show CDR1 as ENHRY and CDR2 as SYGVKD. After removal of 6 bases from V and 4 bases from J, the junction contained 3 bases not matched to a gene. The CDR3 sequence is CAIRPGLAGYEQYF. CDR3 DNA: TGTGCCATCAGACCGGGACTAGCGGGATACGAGCAGTACTTC.

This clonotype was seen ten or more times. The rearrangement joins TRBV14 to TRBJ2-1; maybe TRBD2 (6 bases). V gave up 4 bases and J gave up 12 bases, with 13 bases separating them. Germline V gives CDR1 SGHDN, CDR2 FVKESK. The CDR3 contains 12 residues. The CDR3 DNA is TGTGCCAGCAGCCGGGGGGTCCTTAGGCAGTTCTTC. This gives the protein CASSRGVLRQFF.

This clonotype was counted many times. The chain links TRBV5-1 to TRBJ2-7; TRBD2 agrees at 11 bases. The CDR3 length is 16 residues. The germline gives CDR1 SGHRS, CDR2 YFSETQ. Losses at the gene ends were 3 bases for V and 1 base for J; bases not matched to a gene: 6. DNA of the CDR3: TGCGCCAGCAGCTATGGGACTAGCGGTCTATCCTACGAGCAGTACTTC. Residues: CASSYGTSGLSYEQYF.

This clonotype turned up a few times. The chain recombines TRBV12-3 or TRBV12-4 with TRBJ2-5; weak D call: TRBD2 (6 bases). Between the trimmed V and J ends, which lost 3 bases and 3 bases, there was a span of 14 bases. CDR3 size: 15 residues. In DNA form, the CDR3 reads TGTGCCAGCAGTTTTATCGCTAGCGTGAAAGAGACCCAGTACTTC. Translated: CASSFIASVKETQYF.

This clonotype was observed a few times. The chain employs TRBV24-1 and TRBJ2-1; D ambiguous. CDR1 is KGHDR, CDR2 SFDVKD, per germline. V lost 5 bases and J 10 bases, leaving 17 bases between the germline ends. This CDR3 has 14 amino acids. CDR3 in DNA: TGTGCCACCAGTGGTGACGGATCCTATCGGGAGCAGTTCTTC. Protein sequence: CATSGDGSYREQFF.

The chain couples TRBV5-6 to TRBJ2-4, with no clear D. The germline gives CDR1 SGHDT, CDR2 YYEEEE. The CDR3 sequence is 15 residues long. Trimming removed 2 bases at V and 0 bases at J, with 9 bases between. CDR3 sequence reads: CASSFRVLAKNIQYF. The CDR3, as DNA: TGTGCCAGCAGCTTTCGGGTTCTAGCCAAAAACATTCAGTACTTC.